The rows below give T cell receptor beta chains drawn from one sample of a study of T cells after yellow fever vaccination. TCRdb processed the 5' RACE reads anew with MiXCR; each CDR3 protein has one entry. Here the sample spans 350,000 or so distinct CDR3 sequences, roughly 8.3% being singletons. The sample in question was PBMCs, obtained roughly 47 days after the first yellow fever vaccination. Source of these receptors: a man between 18 and 35 years old who received the YFV17D yellow fever vaccine. CDR3s include the opening cysteine and the closing phenylalanine or tryptophan. D genes are given only for firm matches. Some rows mark clone size as missing; the rest say once, few, many or name a class of expanded clone.

size | J | D | V | length | CDR3 | DNA
few | TRBJ2-6 | NA | TRBV19 | 15 | CATTFGESGANVLTF | TGTGCCACAACGTTCGGGGAATCGGGGGCCAACGTCCTGACTTTC
NA | TRBJ2-7 | NA | TRBV5-1 | 14 | CASSLTGPDYEQYF | TGCGCCAGCAGCTTGACAGGACCCGACTACGAGCAGTACTTC
few | TRBJ1-1 | NA | TRBV12-3/TRBV12-4 | 12 | CASRTVYTEAFF | TGTGCCAGCAGGACGGTTTACACTGAAGCTTTCTTT
few | TRBJ1-2 | NA | TRBV11-2 | 13 | CASSPISDYGYTF | TGTGCCAGCAGCCCAATCTCAGACTATGGCTACACCTTC
NA | TRBJ2-6 | NA | TRBV5-1 | 15 | CASSLSGGEANVLTF | TGCGCCAGCAGCTTGTCCGGGGGAGAGGCCAACGTCCTGACTTTC
few | TRBJ2-5 | NA | TRBV6-2/TRBV6-3 | 13 | CASSYSNPETQYF | TGTGCCAGCAGTTACAGTAACCCAGAGACCCAGTACTTC
NA | TRBJ1-1 | NA | TRBV4-3 | 14 | CASSPAGRATEAFF | TGCGCCAGCAGCCCGGCTGGGCGGGCCACTGAAGCTTTCTTT
NA | TRBJ2-2 | TRBD2 | TRBV7-8 | 16 | CASSSHSGGYTGELFF | TGTGCCAGCAGCTCCCATAGCGGGGGTTACACCGGGGAGCTGTTTTTT
NA | TRBJ1-2 | NA | TRBV15 | 14 | CATSRDFTVKDYTF | TGTGCCACCAGCAGAGATTTTACGGTCAAGGACTACACCTTC
NA | TRBJ1-5 | NA | TRBV12-3/TRBV12-4 | 18 | CASCFRRAAWVSNQPQHF | TGTGCCAGCTGTTTTCGGCGGGCAGCTTGGGTTAGCAATCAGCCCCAGCATTTT
many | TRBJ1-5 | NA | TRBV12-3/TRBV12-4 | 13 | CASSFVQDQPQHF | TGTGCCAGCAGTTTTGTTCAGGATCAGCCCCAGCATTTT
NA | TRBJ1-5 | NA | TRBV19 | 14 | CASSISQGYQPQHF | TGTGCCAGTAGTATATCCCAGGGGTATCAGCCCCAGCATTTT
NA | TRBJ1-2 | TRBD1 | TRBV4-1 | 16 | CASSHRTGGGIYGYTF | TGCGCCAGCAGCCACCGGACAGGGGGAGGGATTTATGGCTACACCTTC
few | TRBJ1-1 | NA | TRBV20-1 | 12 | CSAGARGTEAFF | TGCAGTGCTGGGGCCAGGGGCACTGAAGCTTTCTTT
many | TRBJ2-5 | NA | TRBV18 | 14 | CASSPKVLSETQYF | TGTGCCAGCTCACCAAAGGTCTTGTCCGAGACCCAGTACTTC
NA | TRBJ1-2 | TRBD1 | TRBV5-1 | 15 | CASSLGQGASYGYTF | TGCGCCAGCAGCTTGGGGCAGGGGGCCTCCTATGGCTACACCTTC
NA | TRBJ1-5 | NA | TRBV2 | 14 | CASSEVESRGPQHF | TGTGCCAGCAGTGAAGTGGAATCGAGGGGGCCCCAGCATTTT
few | TRBJ2-7 | NA | TRBV12-3/TRBV12-4 | 11 | CASSLGRQQYF | TGTGCCAGCAGCCTGGGACGCCAGCAGTACTTC
NA | TRBJ2-6 | NA | TRBV2 | 14 | CASSLTGGANVLTF | TGTGCCAGCAGTTTGACAGGTGGAGCCAACGTCCTGACTTTC
few | TRBJ1-2 | NA | TRBV7-9 | 14 | CASSLKGRRNGYTF | TGTGCCAGCAGCTTAAAGGGGCGACGGAATGGCTACACCTTC
NA | TRBJ2-3 | TRBD2 | TRBV5-1 | 14 | CASSQRGWTDTQYF | TGCGCCAGCAGTCAGCGGGGATGGACAGATACGCAGTATTTT
NA | TRBJ2-3 | NA | TRBV4-3 | 16 | CASSIELTEFTDTQYF | TGCGCCAGCAGTATCGAACTTACCGAATTCACAGATACGCAGTATTTT
NA | TRBJ2-1 | TRBD2 | TRBV6-1 | 15 | CASRLAGGFYNEQFF | TGTGCCAGCAGACTAGCGGGGGGCTTTTACAATGAGCAGTTCTTC
many | TRBJ1-1 | TRBD1 | TRBV7-9 | 15 | CASSLVGTGTFEAFF | TGTGCCAGCAGCTTAGTGGGGACAGGGACTTTTGAAGCTTTCTTT
few | TRBJ2-7 | NA | TRBV20-1 | 15 | CSARGQIGRAYEQYF | TGCAGTGCTAGAGGCCAGATCGGACGGGCGTACGAGCAGTACTTC
few | TRBJ1-2 | NA | TRBV12-3/TRBV12-4 | 14 | CASSSRVTSYGYTF | TGTGCCAGCAGTTCTCGAGTGACCTCCTATGGCTACACCTTC
many | TRBJ2-7 | NA | TRBV7-9 | 14 | CASSLGGAAYEQYF | TGTGCCAGCAGCTTAGGGGGGGCCGCCTACGAGCAGTACTTC
NA | TRBJ1-3 | NA | TRBV4-1 | 18 | CASSQEPDFRISGNTIYF | TGCGCCAGCAGCCAAGAGCCGGATTTTCGAATCTCTGGAAACACCATATATTTT
few | TRBJ2-5 | TRBD1 | TRBV10-2 | 15 | CASSGGQGHQETQYF | TGCGCCAGCAGTGGGGGACAGGGACACCAAGAGACCCAGTACTTC
few | TRBJ1-2 | NA | TRBV18 | 14 | CASSPSDTGYGYTF | TGTGCCAGCTCACCATCGGACACTGGCTATGGCTACACCTTC
many | TRBJ2-1 | TRBD2 | TRBV20-1 | 15 | CSAPLAGGLLGEQFF | TGCAGTGCTCCCTTAGCGGGGGGTCTCCTGGGTGAGCAGTTCTTC
NA | TRBJ1-1 | NA | TRBV5-4 | 15 | CASNLLGKFDTEAFF | TGTGCCAGCAACCTTCTCGGGAAGTTTGACACTGAAGCTTTCTTT
few | TRBJ1-1 | NA | TRBV18 | 13 | CASSPDMNTEAFF | TGTGCCAGCTCACCAGACATGAACACTGAAGCTTTCTTT
NA | TRBJ2-2 | NA | TRBV18 | 15 | CASSSQGPSTGELFF | TGTGCCAGCTCAAGTCAGGGACCTAGTACCGGGGAGCTGTTTTTT
many | TRBJ2-1 | NA | TRBV6-2/TRBV6-3 | 10 | CASSREEQFF | TGTGCCAGCAGCCGGGAAGAGCAGTTCTTC
few | TRBJ1-5 | TRBD1 | TRBV6-5 | 16 | CASSYVTGINNQPQHF | TGTGCCAGCAGTTATGTGACAGGGATTAACAATCAGCCCCAGCATTTT
NA | TRBJ2-3 | TRBD2 | TRBV4-3 | 18 | CASSQYGLAGAVTDTQYF | TGCGCCAGCAGCCAATACGGACTAGCGGGGGCCGTCACAGATACGCAGTATTTT
few | TRBJ1-5 | TRBD1 | TRBV5-4 | 16 | CASSPGQGANNQPQHF | TGTGCCAGCAGCCCGGGACAGGGGGCTAACAATCAGCCCCAGCATTTT
NA | TRBJ2-3 | TRBD2 | TRBV29-1 | 15 | CSVVGLAGWGDTQYF | TGCAGCGTTGTGGGGCTAGCGGGGTGGGGCGATACGCAGTATTTT
NA | TRBJ2-2 | TRBD1 | TRBV7-2 | 15 | CASSLIRGSNGELFF | TGTGCCAGCAGCCTGATCAGGGGGAGTAACGGGGAGCTGTTTTTT
few | TRBJ1-3 | NA | TRBV3-1 | 20 | CASSHDGILTIHMPGNTIYF | TGTGCCAGCAGCCACGACGGGATCCTCACCATCCACATGCCTGGAAACACCATATATTTT
few | TRBJ1-1 | TRBD1 | TRBV6-4 | 14 | CASRDTDRGTEAFF | TGTGCCAGCAGGGATACCGACAGGGGCACTGAAGCTTTCTTT
many | TRBJ2-5 | TRBD2 | TRBV5-1 | 15 | CASATTGGAFQTQYF | TGCGCCAGCGCCACGACCGGGGGGGCTTTTCAGACCCAGTACTTC
NA | TRBJ2-3 | NA | TRBV4-3 | 15 | CASSRLGGRTDTQYF | TGCGCCAGCAGCAGGCTCGGGGGGCGCACAGATACGCAGTATTTT
NA | TRBJ2-7 | TRBD2 | TRBV7-6 | 16 | CASSSWETSGAYEQYF | TGTGCCAGCAGCTCCTGGGAGACTAGCGGGGCTTACGAGCAGTACTTC
many | TRBJ2-1 | NA | TRBV5-1 | 13 | CASSLNSYNEQFF | TGCGCCAGCAGCTTGAACAGCTACAATGAGCAGTTCTTC